This entry concerns a single TCR beta chain. This sample was taken from a study of T cells in Graves' hyperthyroidism and ophthalmopathy. RNA transcripts served as the template for amplifying TCR beta CDR3 regions. TCR CDR3 regions were first amplified by RT-PCR with HTBI primers. TCRdb re-derived calls from the multiplex PCR reads in MiXCR, one entry per CDR3 protein. The data hold hundreds of thousands of distinct CDR3 sequences, with approximately 36% observed a single time. The ends were cut back, 3 bases at V and 0 bases at J, with 3 bases in the middle. CDR3 length: 13 amino acids. Germline V gene lookup returns CDR1 LNHNV and CDR2 YYDKDF (reference sequence).

Material for sequencing was blood. This chain joins TRBV15 and TRBJ1-3; no clear D gene. The TCR sequence derives from a woman in her thirties or forties with Graves' hyperthyroidism. The CDR3 here is CATSSLSGNTIYF. DNA for the CDR3: TGTGCCACCAGCAGTCTCTCTGGAAACACCATATATTTT.